This note documents a single T cell receptor beta chain sequence. This record belongs to a study of blood T cell repertoires in COVID-19. Per the germline V gene, CDR1 is SGHAT and CDR2 is FQNNGV. V lost 0 bases to trimming and J lost 1 base; unmatched junction nucleotides: 1. This CDR3 is 16 amino acids long. Sequencing used immunoSEQ multiplex PCR; TCRdb keeps in-frame clones, though not all of them. The table shows some 150,000 clones, with around nine tenths occurring only once. The rearrangement uses TRBV11-2 and TRBJ2-2, with 8 bases lining up with TRBD1. Sequenced sample: peripheral blood. The TCR comes from a man aged 50-59 years with active or convalescent COVID-19. CDR3 loop: CASSLEGTGNTGELFF. The CDR3 bases are TGTGCCAGCAGCTTAGAAGGGACAGGGAACACCGGGGAGCTGTTTTTT.